Each of the 21 T cell receptor beta chains below was sequenced from the same sample in a study of blood T cell repertoires in COVID-19. Generated by immunoSEQ multiplex PCR, the TCRdb table keeps only in-frame clones and is missing some. The sample consists of about 54,000 clones, approximately 90% of them appearing once. What was sequenced was peripheral blood. These receptors all stem from a woman aged 40 to 50 with active COVID-19.

The chain couples TRBV11-2 to TRBJ1-1; the match to TRBD1 covers 7 bases. CDR1 is SGHAT and CDR2 is FQNNGV in the germline V gene. Unmatched junction bases numbered 5, after V lost 4 bases and J lost 3 bases. CDR3 length: 14 amino acids. This chain's CDR3 is CASSYNQGDTEAFF. For the CDR3, the DNA is TGTGCCAGCAGCTACAATCAGGGGGACACTGAAGCTTTCTTT. The whole variable domain, remainder taken from reference TRBV11-2 and TRBJ1-1, is EAGVAQSPRYKIIEKRQSVAFWCNPISGHATLYWYQQILGQGPKLLIQFQNNGVVDDSQLPKDRFSAERLKGVDSTLKIQPAKLEDSAVYLCASSYNQGDTEAFFGQGTRLTVV.

The chain joins TRBV9 to TRBJ1-4; D perhaps matches TRBD1 (5 bases). Per germline, CDR1 SGDLS and CDR2 YYNGEE. CDR3 length: 15 amino acids. V lost 1 base and J lost 5, with 12 bases in between. The DNA for the CDR3 is TGTGCCAGCAGCGTAAACGTGGGGCAGAATGAAAAACTGTTTTTT. Amino acids: CASSVNVGQNEKLFF.

The V call is TRBV18, the J call TRBJ2-7; 9 bases are a match to TRBD1. Unmatched junction bases numbered 8, after V lost 2 bases and J lost 3 bases. CDR1 KGHSH and CDR2 LQKENI come from the germline V gene. This CDR3 has 16 amino acids. This CDR3 reads CASSPRTRQGVYEQYF. CDR3 DNA sequence: TGTGCCAGCTCACCAAGGACGCGACAGGGGGTCTACGAGCAGTACTTC.

The chain carries TRBV6-5 and TRBJ2-1; tentatively, D is TRBD2 (5 bases). Trimming removed 1 base from V and 5 bases from J, with 6 bases in between. Germline CDR1 is MNHEY and CDR2 is SVGAGI. This CDR3 comprises 13 residues. The CDR3 protein is CASSYYGDNEQFF. In DNA, the CDR3 is TGTGCCAGCAGTTACTACGGGGACAATGAGCAGTTCTTC.

In nucleotides, the CDR3 is TGTGCCAGCAGCCCCCGGGGAGGGGACTATGGCTACACCTTC. Translation gives CASSPRGGDYGYTF. The V and J genes are TRBV7-3 and TRBJ1-2; TRBD1 might be the D (5 bases). Germline-derived CDR1 and CDR2 are SGHTA and FQGTGA. CDR3 length: 14 amino acids. V lost 5 bases and J 3 bases, leaving 13 bases between the germline ends.

V is TRBV5-1 and J is TRBJ2-1; TRBD2 is a possible D gene (6 bases). CDR1 SGHRS and CDR2 YFSETQ come from the germline V gene. The CDR3 covers 15 residues. Trimming left V 4 bases short and J 3 bases short, with 14 bases between. The CDR3 spells CASSRELGFYNEQFF. Written as DNA, the CDR3 is TGCGCCAGCAGCCGGGAGTTAGGATTCTACAATGAGCAGTTCTTC. Using reference TRBV5-1 and TRBJ2-1 for the parts outside the CDR3, the full variable domain is KAGVTQTPRYLIKTRGQQVTLSCSPISGHRSVSWYQQTPGQGLQFLFEYFSETQRNKGNFPGRFSGRQFSNSRSEMNVSTLELGDSALYLCASSRELGFYNEQFFGPGTRLTVL.

This chain connects TRBV7-6 to TRBJ1-1; 9 nucleotides match TRBD1. Germline CDR1 and CDR2: SGHVS and FNYEAQ. The CDR3 length is 18 residues. The J segment lost 4 bases and the V segment lost 0 bases, leaving 12 bases of the junction unmatched. The CDR3 DNA reads TGTGCCAGCAGCTTAGCGGGCCACAGGGGGCGGCGGAGCACTGAAGCTTTCTTT. It translates to CASSLAGHRGRRSTEAFF.

The DNA for the CDR3 is TGCGCCAGCAGCTTGATATTCCGGAACAGTCTTATGAACACTGAAGCTTTCTTT. Encoded protein: CASSLIFRNSLMNTEAFF. V is TRBV5-1 and J is TRBJ1-1; no definite D call. The V gene's germline CDR1 is SGHRS and CDR2 YFSETQ. Trimming cost V 1 base and J 0 bases, with 19 bases left between them. The length of the CDR3 is 18 residues. Full variable domain (rest looked up from reference TRBV5-1 and TRBJ1-1): KAGVTQTPRYLIKTRGQQVTLSCSPISGHRSVSWYQQTPGQGLQFLFEYFSETQRNKGNFPGRFSGRQFSNSRSEMNVSTLELGDSALYLCASSLIFRNSLMNTEAFFGQGTRLTVV.

This chain connects TRBV4-2 to TRBJ2-7; TRBD1 is a possible D gene (6 bases). Germline loops: CDR1 LGHNA, CDR2 YNFKEQ. There are 16 residues in the CDR3. The germline V and J ends were trimmed by 4 bases and 6 bases, with 22 bases remaining between them. The DNA of the CDR3 is TGTGCCAGCAGCCGACGGATCGGACAGCCTGGAGGCGAGCAGTACTTC. The encoded protein is CASSRRIGQPGGEQYF.

The V call is TRBV5-1, the J call TRBJ1-1, with TRBD1 as a possible D gene (5 bases). The CDR3 runs to 13 residues. V gave up 5 bases and J gave up 0 bases, with 8 bases separating them. Germline-derived CDR1 and CDR2 are SGHRS and YFSETQ. CDR3 nucleotide sequence: TGCGCCAGCAGAGAGACAGTGAACACTGAAGCTTTCTTT. Translated, it gives CASRETVNTEAFF. Drawing the rest from reference TRBV5-1 and TRBJ1-1, the complete variable domain is KAGVTQTPRYLIKTRGQQVTLSCSPISGHRSVSWYQQTPGQGLQFLFEYFSETQRNKGNFPGRFSGRQFSNSRSEMNVSTLELGDSALYLCASRETVNTEAFFGQGTRLTVV.

The gene calls are TRBV5-1 and TRBJ2-7; no clear D. Germline loops: CDR1 SGHRS, CDR2 YFSETQ. The CDR3 has 14 amino acids. V lost 4 bases to trimming and J lost 2 bases, with 13 bases between them. The CDR3: CASSPRMPPYEQYF. DNA for the CDR3: TGCGCCAGCAGCCCTAGGATGCCACCCTACGAGCAGTACTTC.

This chain connects TRBV25-1 to TRBJ2-1; TRBD2 might be the D (5 bases). The length of the CDR3 is 14 residues. Trimming cost V 5 bases and J 3 bases, with 11 bases left between them. CDR1 and CDR2 from the germline V gene are MGHDK and SYGVNS. The CDR3 region has the DNA TGTGCCAGCAGTAAGAGGGCGTACTACAATGAGCAGTTCTTC. Encoded protein: CASSKRAYYNEQFF.

This chain links TRBV27 with TRBJ1-2, with D tentatively TRBD1 (6 bases). This CDR3 contains 14 residues. Between the trimmed V and J ends, which lost 8 bases and 5 bases, there was a span of 18 bases. Germline V gives CDR1 MNHEY, CDR2 SMNVEV (reference sequence). The CDR3 is CASSPFSQGYGYTF. CDR3 sequence (DNA): TGTGCCAGCTCACCTTTCTCACAGGGTTATGGCTACACCTTC.

This rearrangement joins TRBV5-6 to TRBJ1-3, with D possibly TRBD1 on 6 matching bases. Trimming left V 2 bases short and J 4 bases short, with 13 bases between. The CDR3 runs 15 residues. Germline V gene sequence: CDR1 SGHDT, CDR2 YYEEEE. CDR3 DNA: TGTGCCAGCAGCTTCCGAACAGGGTCCGGAAACACCATATATTTT. The encoded protein is CASSFRTGSGNTIYF.

The chain employs TRBV18 and TRBJ2-5, with D uncertain. Germline V lookup: CDR1 KGHSH, CDR2 LQKENI. Trimming pared 3 bases from V and 3 bases from J, leaving 14 bases between. This CDR3 region has 15 residues. Here the CDR3 DNA reads TGTGCCAGCTCACCCACCGTTGGGCAGAAAGAGACCCAGTACTTC. It encodes CASSPTVGQKETQYF. The full variable domain, rest sourced from reference TRBV18 and TRBJ2-5, is NAGVMQNPRHLVRRRGQEARLRCSPMKGHSHVYWYRQLPEEGLKFMVYLQKENIIDESGMPKERFSAEFPKEGPSILRIQQVVRGDSAAYFCASSPTVGQKETQYFGPGTRLLVL.

The chain recombines TRBV25-1 with TRBJ2-3; D remains unclear. V shed 6 bases and J shed 0 bases, with 4 bases lying between them. The CDR3 loop spans 12 amino acids. Germline loops: CDR1 MGHDK, CDR2 SYGVNS. For the CDR3, the DNA is TGTGCCAGCAGATCAAGCACAGATACGCAGTATTTT. As protein: CASRSSTDTQYF. Supplemented by reference TRBV25-1 and TRBJ2-3, the full variable domain reads EADIYQTPRYLVIGTGKKITLECSQTMGHDKMYWYQQDPGMELHLIHYSYGVNSTEKGDLSSESTVSRIRTEHFPLTLESARPSHTSQYLCASRSSTDTQYFGPGTRLTVL.

The chain couples TRBV7-3 to TRBJ2-3, with 10 bases fitting TRBD2. This CDR3 contains 16 residues. V gave up 1 base and J gave up 1 base; unmatched junction bases: 2. From germline, CDR1 is SGHTA and CDR2 FQGTGA. The CDR3 sequence: CASSLMLAGGTDTQYF. The CDR3 DNA is TGTGCCAGCAGCTTAATGCTAGCGGGGGGCACAGATACGCAGTATTTT.

The V gene is TRBV2, the J gene TRBJ2-7; D uncertain. Per the germline V gene, CDR1 is SNHLY and CDR2 is FYNNEI. Trimming stripped 5 bases from V and 0 bases from J, with 11 bases between. The CDR3 covers 14 residues. CDR3 nucleotide sequence: TGTGCCAGCAGTTCCGAGCTCCTCTCCTACGAGCAGTACTTC. Translated: CASSSELLSYEQYF.

This sequence joins TRBV7-9 and TRBJ2-2; unclear D gene. Trimming pared 1 base from V and 4 bases from J, leaving 7 bases between. The CDR3 covers 14 residues. Germline lookup yields CDR1 SEHNR and CDR2 FQNEAQ (reference sequence). CDR3 in DNA: TGTGCCAGCAGCTTAGTGCCGGGCACCGGGGAGCTGTTTTTT. It is translated as CASSLVPGTGELFF.

The rearrangement links TRBV30 to TRBJ2-3; 8 bases match TRBD2. The CDR3 covers 15 residues. Germline-derived CDR1 and CDR2 are GTSNPN and SVGIG (reference sequence). With V trimmed by 2 bases and J by 0 bases, 4 bases remained unmatched. The CDR3 sequence is CAWSRRGGSTDTQYF. CDR3 bases: TGTGCCTGGAGTCGCCGCGGGGGGAGCACAGATACGCAGTATTTT.

This chain links TRBV5-6 with TRBJ1-2; 7 bases map to TRBD1. Germline V gene lookup returns CDR1 SGHDT and CDR2 YYEEEE. The CDR3 is made up of 14 amino acids. Losses at the gene ends were 3 bases for V and 4 bases for J; bases not matched to a gene: 6. The CDR3 reads CASSSLTGAYGYTF. Here the CDR3 DNA reads TGTGCCAGCAGCTCCCTCACAGGGGCCTATGGCTACACCTTC.